This is a list of T cell receptor beta chains from one sample in a study of blood T cell repertoires in COVID-19. Repertoires were generated with immunoSEQ multiplex PCR, while TCRdb's copy carries only in-frame clones and drops some. The table has some 48,000 clones, about nine tenths seen once; the top ten hold roughly 25%. The sample taken for sequencing was peripheral blood. These receptors were taken from a woman of 80 years or more in a cohort sampled during active or convalescent COVID-19. Both conserved end residues are part of each CDR3. Fields, in order: J gene, V gene, clone size, D gene, CDR3 DNA, CDR3 protein. The D gene is left open where the match is weak. Expanded clones are given a class, and other clones once, few, many or no size at all.

>TRBJ2-1|TRBV6-2/TRBV6-3|.|TRBD1
TGTGCCAGCAGTTATCGTTTCGGGACAGGCCCGGCTGAGCAGTTCTTC
CASSYRFGTGPAEQFF
>TRBJ2-3|TRBV2|.|TRBD2
TGTGCCAGCAGAAGGGAGGGAGATACGCAGTATTTT
CASRREGDTQYF
>TRBJ1-1|TRBV12-3/TRBV12-4|.|.
TGTGCCAGCAGTTTACAGGGGAACACTGAAGCTTTCTTT
CASSLQGNTEAFF
>TRBJ1-6|TRBV5-4|.|.
TGTGCCAGCAGCCAGACGGAATCGGGTTCACCCCTCCACTTT
CASSQTESGSPLHF
>TRBJ1-4|TRBV5-1|.|.
TGCGCCAGCAGCTTCGGGAGGAATGAAAAACTGTTTTTT
CASSFGRNEKLFF
>TRBJ1-2|TRBV10-2|.|.
TGCGCCAGCAGTGAGCAGGGCGACTATGGCTACACCTTC
CASSEQGDYGYTF
>TRBJ1-1|TRBV30|.|.
TGTGCCTGGAGTGTACGCGCTTCCCTAAACACTGAAGCTTTCTTT
CAWSVRASLNTEAFF
>TRBJ2-1|TRBV6-5|.|TRBD1
TGTGCCAGCACTTCCGGGACAGGGGATAGGAATGAGCAGTTCTTC
CASTSGTGDRNEQFF
>TRBJ1-2|TRBV9|.|TRBD1
TGTGCCAGCACCACTGGACAGGAAGTCTATGGCTACACCTTC
CASTTGQEVYGYTF
>TRBJ2-1|TRBV5-4|.|.
TGTGCCAGCAGCTCGAACCCACTCGTCTACAATGAGCAGTTCTTC
CASSSNPLVYNEQFF
>TRBJ1-3|TRBV28|.|.
TGTGCCAGCACCCTCCCCGCTGGCGGAAACACCATATATTTT
CASTLPAGGNTIYF
>TRBJ2-5|TRBV2|few|TRBD1
TGTGCCAGCAGTGAGGGGGACAGGGGGCAGGAGACCCAGTACTTC
CASSEGDRGQETQYF
>TRBJ2-7|TRBV2|.|.
TGTGCCAGCAGGCTGACAGGATCAAACGAGCAGTACTTC
CASRLTGSNEQYF
>TRBJ1-6|TRBV6-6|.|TRBD1
TGTGCCAGCAGTCGACCCGGGACAGGGCATTCACCCCTCCACTTT
CASSRPGTGHSPLHF
>TRBJ1-2|TRBV14|.|.
TGTGCCAGCAGCCCCACATTTAACTATGGCTACACCTTC
CASSPTFNYGYTF
>TRBJ2-1|TRBV5-4|few|TRBD2
TGTGCCAGCAGCTCAGCTGGACTAGCGGGAGGAATCTTC
CASSSAGLAGGIF
>TRBJ2-1|TRBV27|.|TRBD2
TGTGCCAGCAGTAAGAGAGCGGGGGGACTAAGGCTTAGGGACAATGAGCAGTTCTTC
CASSKRAGGLRLRDNEQFF
>TRBJ2-5|TRBV6-5|once|TRBD2
TGTGCCAGCAACCTTAGCGGGGGGGAAGAGACCCAGTACTTC
CASNLSGGEETQYF
>TRBJ1-3|TRBV27|.|.
TGTGCCAGCAGTGTGAGCTCTGGAAACACCATATATTTT
CASSVSSGNTIYF
>TRBJ1-4|TRBV24-1|.|.
TGTGCCACTCAAGCGGCTCTGGGGGAAAAACTGTTTTTT
CATQAALGEKLFF
>TRBJ1-5|TRBV18|.|.
TGTGCCAGCTCACCACAGGGAGGTCAGCCCCAGCATTTT
CASSPQGGQPQHF
>TRBJ2-7|TRBV6-5|once|TRBD2
TGTGCCAGCAGTCCCCCCCATAGCGGGGGGACTGAGCAGTACTTC
CASSPPHSGGTEQYF
>TRBJ1-6|TRBV6-5|.|.
TGTGCCAGCAGTCCCCGGGAAAATAATTCACCCCTCCACTTT
CASSPRENNSPLHF
>TRBJ2-7|TRBV5-1|few|.
TGCGCCAGCAGCTTGTTTGCCAGGAACTCCTACGAGCAGTACTTC
CASSLFARNSYEQYF
>TRBJ2-7|TRBV11-2|.|TRBD1
TGTGCCAGCAGCTTTCACCTGGGACAGGGGTACTACGAGCAGTACTTC
CASSFHLGQGYYEQYF
>TRBJ2-3|TRBV5-1|.|TRBD2
TGCGCCAGCAGCTTGCACGGGACTACTAGCACAGATACGCAGTATTTT
CASSLHGTTSTDTQYF
>TRBJ2-1|TRBV21-1|once|.
TGTGCCAGCGACCCCAAGACTAGCGGACAAACCAAAGTAAACAATGAGCAGTTCTTC
CASDPKTSGQTKVNNEQFF
>TRBJ1-6|TRBV5-1|.|TRBD1
TGCGCCAGCAGGCTGGGGGTCTCCGGGACAGGGGGTTCACCCCTCCACTTT
CASRLGVSGTGGSPLHF
>TRBJ2-7|TRBV7-2|.|TRBD2
TGTGCCAGCAGCCCGAGACTAGCGACCTACGAGCAGTACTTC
CASSPRLATYEQYF
>TRBJ2-6|TRBV19|.|.
TGTGCCAGTAGTCCTAACAGACGAACCTCTGGGGCCAACGTCCTGACTTTC
CASSPNRRTSGANVLTF
>TRBJ2-1|TRBV2|few|.
TGTGCCAGCAGTCGGGGCAATGAGCAGTTCTTC
CASSRGNEQFF
>TRBJ1-2|TRBV9|.|TRBD1
TGTGCCAGCAGCGTAGCGGGGGAGGACAGGTATTATGGCTACACCTTC
CASSVAGEDRYYGYTF
>TRBJ1-2|TRBV19|.|TRBD1
TGTGCCAGTAGTATGGGGACAGGGGGCGGCTATGGCTACACCTTC
CASSMGTGGGYGYTF
>TRBJ1-2|TRBV12-3/TRBV12-4|.|.
TGTGCCAGCAGCCCCGGACAGAACTATGGCTACACCTTC
CASSPGQNYGYTF
>TRBJ2-7|TRBV7-9|.|TRBD2
TGTGCCAGCAGCCCCCTGGGGAGGGTGCGCGTCCACGAGCAGTACTTC
CASSPLGRVRVHEQYF
>TRBJ1-1|TRBV19|.|TRBD1
TGTGCCAGTCAGGACAGGAAAAACACTGAAGCTTTCTTT
CASQDRKNTEAFF
>TRBJ2-1|TRBV4-2|.|.
TGTGCCAGCAGCCCGGAGGCAGGGGTCAATGAGCAGTTCTTC
CASSPEAGVNEQFF
>TRBJ1-5|TRBV28|.|.
TGTGCCAGCATCACCCGGGGTGGGAAGCCCCAGCATTTT
CASITRGGKPQHF
>TRBJ2-4|TRBV7-2|.|TRBD2
TGTGCCAGCAGCCCCGACCCCCCCTTCTCGGGGGGGAGTAAAAACATTCAGTACTTC
CASSPDPPFSGGSKNIQYF
>TRBJ2-4|TRBV7-9|.|TRBD1
TGTGCCAGCGACGCTGGAGGAACAGGGGGAGGAAACATTCAGTACTTC
CASDAGGTGGGNIQYF
>TRBJ1-5|TRBV6-2/TRBV6-3|.|.
TGTGCCAGCAGTTACTCCCAGACTAATCAGCCCCAGCATTTT
CASSYSQTNQPQHF
>TRBJ1-1|TRBV4-2|.|.
TGTGCCAGCAGCCCCCGTGGAGGTTGGAACACTGAAGCTTTCTTT
CASSPRGGWNTEAFF
>TRBJ1-4|TRBV7-2|.|.
TGTGCCAGCAGCCCGGGAGACGCAACTAATGAAAAACTGTTTTTT
CASSPGDATNEKLFF
>TRBJ1-1|TRBV7-2|.|.
TGTGCCAGCAGCTTAGGTGGGGCTTCTGGCACTGAAGCTTTCTTT
CASSLGGASGTEAFF
>TRBJ1-2|TRBV12-3/TRBV12-4|.|.
TGTGCCAGCAGAGCGACAGGATATGGCTACACCTTC
CASRATGYGYTF